The sequence of this T cell receptor beta chain was determined in a study of T-cell memory formation after mild COVID-19. TCRdb ran MiXCR on the 5' RACE reads and lists one entry per CDR3 protein. The sample lists under 700,000 distinct CDR3 sequences, about a fifth occurring once. In its sample, this clonotype was seen a few times. Antigen unknown. Regarding the study as a whole: Clones which contracted sat mainly in CM and EM if CD4+, and in EMRA if CD8+. Among clones contracting day 15 to 85, CD4/CD8 was balanced, whereas later expanders leaned CD4+.

This sequence was found in an adult woman who had mild COVID-19 (a few samples of this study predate the infection). Cell type and time point are not known. Material for sequencing was PBMCs or a T cell subset sorted from them (not recorded which).

CDR3 DNA: TGTGCCAGCAGTTACCTAGGACTAGCGGCAAACACCGGGGAGCTGTTTTTT. Its protein is CASSYLGLAANTGELFF. V is TRBV6-6 and J is TRBJ2-2, with 10 bases identical to TRBD2. The CDR3 consists of 17 residues. With 2 bases clipped from V and 2 bases from J, the junction kept 5 bases outside the gene matches. Germline-derived CDR1 and CDR2 are MNHNY and SVGAGI (reference sequence).